The clone carrying this T cell receptor beta chain is a singleton in its sample. Profiled with immunoSEQ multiplex PCR; TCRdb holds only in-frame clones, not every one. The data show under 350,000 clones, about nine tenths seen once. The sample originates from a study of blood T cell repertoires in COVID-19. Germline V CDR1 and CDR2: MNHEY, SVGAGI. The CDR3 consists of 15 residues. The ends lost 0 bases at V and 10 bases at J; junction bases unmatched: 9. Sequencing input: peripheral blood. This receptor was identified in a woman in her 30s with COVID-19, enrolled during active disease. The chain joins TRBV6-5 to TRBJ2-1; TRBD2 matches 7 bases. CDR3 protein: CASSYSVGGPLEQFF. CDR3 nucleotide sequence: TGTGCCAGCAGTTACTCAGTGGGAGGGCCTTTGGAGCAGTTCTTC.